This record covers a single T cell receptor (beta chain). The CDR3 spans 12 residues. Germline CDR1 is SGDLS and CDR2 is YYNGEE. With 2 bases removed from V and 7 bases from J, the gap between germline ends came to 9 bases. This entry comes from a study of cytomegalovirus exposure and HLA in healthy donors. Profiled with immunoSEQ multiplex PCR; TCRdb holds only in-frame clones, not every one. Altogether 190,000 or so clones are present, about 86% being singletons, with the ten largest covering roughly 2.8%. This receptor was obtained from a woman in her late teens or twenties in good health and CMV-seropositive. The sequencing input was PBMCs. The chain uses TRBV9 and TRBJ1-2, with D possibly being TRBD1 (6 bases). In DNA form, the CDR3 reads TGTGCCAGCAGCGTGGGGGCGCGTGGCTACACCTTC. Its protein is CASSVGARGYTF.